The 23 T cell receptor beta chains below all came from one sample that was sequenced in a study of Graves' ophthalmopathy and Graves' hyperthyroidism. The study amplified TCR beta CDR3 regions using RNA transcripts. Second-round multiplex PCR came after a first-round RT-PCR that employed HTBI primers. TCRdb used MiXCR to reprocess the multiplex PCR reads, holding one entry per CDR3 protein. In the table there are 360,000 or so distinct CDR3 sequences, around 16% of which are singletons. Sequences were obtained from peripheral blood. The receptors come from a young woman with Graves' ophthalmopathy.

This clonotype came up many times. The V gene is TRBV19, the J gene TRBJ1-6, with D hard to call. The CDR3 consists of 14 residues. The ends were cut back, 5 bases at V and 7 bases at J, with 12 bases in the middle. Germline-derived CDR1 and CDR2 are LNHDA and SQIVND (reference sequence). The CDR3, as DNA: TGTGCCAGTAGTCTAGCCAGGTGGAATTCACCCCTCCACTTT. Residues: CASSLARWNSPLHF.

Details on this clonotype: This may come from a read error, since a much larger clone is one base off. The DNA for the CDR3 is TGTGCCAATAGTCTCCCCCAGAGCATGAACACTGAAGCTTTCTTT. Protein product: CANSLPQSMNTEAFF. The chain employs TRBV19 and TRBJ1-1; D uncertain. CDR3 length equals 15 residues. Germline CDR1 reads LNHDA; CDR2 reads SQIVND (reference sequence).

Many counts were recorded for this clonotype. The CDR3 protein is CASSPPGGAEAFF. The DNA for the CDR3 is TGTGCCAGCAGCCCCCCGGGAGGCGCTGAAGCTTTCTTT. The chain carries TRBV9 and TRBJ1-1, with D hard to call. Germline V gives CDR1 SGDLS, CDR2 YYNGEE. V was cut by 4 bases and J by 6 bases, with 13 bases left in between. The CDR3 sequence is 13 residues long.

In its sample, this clonotype was seen many times. The chain has TRBV28 and TRBJ2-7, with D perhaps TRBD2 (5 bases). The CDR3 is made up of 15 amino acids. CDR1 MDHEN and CDR2 SYDVKM come from the germline V gene. Trimming cost V 7 bases and J 0 bases, with 16 bases left between them. CDR3 in amino acids: CASNGPRTLSYEQYF. For the CDR3, the DNA is TGTGCCAGCAATGGACCCAGGACTCTCTCCTACGAGCAGTACTTC. Full variable domain (remainder filled in from reference TRBV28 and TRBJ2-7): DVKVTQSSRYLVKRTGEKVFLECVQDMDHENMFWYRQDPGLGLRLIYFSYDVKMKEKGDIPEGYSVSREKKERFSLILESASTNQTSMYLCASNGPRTLSYEQYFGPGTRLTVT.

The sample holds many counts of this clonotype. CDR3 DNA sequence: TGTGCCAGCAGCATAGGAACCCGGACTAGCGGCGACTACGAGCAGTACTTC. It codes for CASSIGTRTSGDYEQYF. The V and J genes are TRBV7-8 and TRBJ2-7, with 10 positions matching TRBD2. The CDR3 contains 17 residues. V lost 5 bases and J lost 3; bases outside the gene matches: 13. Per the germline V gene, CDR1 is SGHVS and CDR2 is FQNEAQ.

This clonotype showed up many times. The chain couples TRBV6-1 to TRBJ2-2; TRBD1 agrees at 7 bases. Germline CDR1 is MNHNS and CDR2 is SASEGT. The CDR3 covers 15 residues. The V gene end was trimmed by 6 bases and the J gene end by 4 bases; junction bases not matched to a gene: 8. The CDR3 coding sequence is TGTGCCAGCAGGAGAAAGACAGGGACCACCGGGGAGCTGTTTTTT. It specifies CASRRKTGTTGELFF.

This clonotype was found many times. J is TRBJ1-5 and V is TRBV5-6; D perhaps matches TRBD1 (5 bases). Per germline, CDR1 SGHDT and CDR2 YYEEEE. V was trimmed by 0 bases and J by 0 bases, leaving 10 bases between them. CDR3 length: 16 amino acids. CDR3 amino acids: CASSLAGAGSNQPQHF. CDR3 nucleotides: TGTGCCAGCAGCTTGGCCGGGGCAGGTAGCAATCAGCCCCAGCATTTT.

This clonotype was found many times. V and J are TRBV9 and TRBJ1-1; maybe TRBD1 (5 bases). Trimming pared 4 bases from V and 2 bases from J, leaving 15 bases between. CDR1 SGDLS and CDR2 YYNGEE come from the germline V gene. The CDR3 has 15 amino acids. The CDR3 loop reads CASSPPLGVNTEAFF. CDR3 in DNA: TGTGCCAGCAGCCCCCCGTTGGGGGTAAACACTGAAGCTTTCTTT.

Many counts were recorded for this clonotype. The V call is TRBV6-1, the J call TRBJ2-2; possible D gene TRBD1, 5 bases. Germline loops: CDR1 MNHNS, CDR2 SASEGT. The CDR3 runs to 16 residues. V dropped 5 bases and J dropped 0 bases, with 13 bases sitting between them. CDR3 nucleotide sequence: TGTGCCAGCAGTACCCAGGGTCGCGCGAACACCGGGGAGCTGTTTTTT. Its protein product is CASSTQGRANTGELFF.

This clonotype appeared many times. The chain carries TRBV6-2 or TRBV6-3 and TRBJ2-2, with a tentative D call TRBD1 (5 bases). The CDR3 has 16 residues. V was shortened by 1 base and J by 5 bases, with 14 bases between the two germline ends. Germline lookup yields CDR1 MNHEY and CDR2 SVGEGT. The CDR3 spells CASSYWGAGPTGELFF. The CDR3 region has the DNA TGTGCCAGCAGTTACTGGGGCGCAGGGCCGACCGGGGAGCTGTTTTTT.

This sequence joins TRBV5-1 and TRBJ2-5; 10 bases agree with TRBD2. J gave up 2 bases and V 4 bases, and 8 bases lay outside the gene matches. CDR1 SGHRS and CDR2 YFSETQ come from the germline V gene. The CDR3 contains 16 residues. The CDR3 reads CASSGALAGEQETQYF. The CDR3, as DNA: TGCGCCAGCAGCGGGGCTCTAGCGGGAGAGCAAGAGACCCAGTACTTC.

This clonotype was observed a handful of times. The chain is built from TRBV30 and TRBJ2-2, with D tentatively TRBD2 (5 bases). Germline CDR1 and CDR2: GTSNPN and SVGIG (reference sequence). The length of the CDR3 is 14 residues. Trimming removed 2 bases at V and 6 bases at J, with 13 bases between. CDR3 DNA: TGTGCCTGGAGTCTAATAACTAGGGCCGGGGAGCTGTTTTTT. It codes for CAWSLITRAGELFF.

This clonotype was recorded at least ten times. The V call is TRBV19, the J call TRBJ1-5; possible D gene TRBD1, 5 bases. The V end lost 6 bases, the J end lost 5 bases, and 11 bases lay between the germline ends. This CDR3 is built from 13 residues. Germline V gene lookup returns CDR1 LNHDA and CDR2 SQIVND (reference sequence). The CDR3 nucleotides read TGTGCCAGTAGGCGACAGCGGGATCAGCCCCAGCATTTT. Amino acid sequence: CASRRQRDQPQHF.

This clonotype was found many times. V usage is TRBV12-3 or TRBV12-4 and J usage is TRBJ2-5; D is ambiguous. Trimming removed 7 bases from V and 1 base from J, with 13 bases in between. The length of the CDR3 is 14 residues. The CDR3 DNA is TGTGCCAGCACCTCTTCGGCGGTCCAAGAGACCCAGTACTTC. It is translated as CASTSSAVQETQYF.

Ten or more counts support this clonotype. The chain employs TRBV6-5 and TRBJ1-6; TRBD1 matches at 9 bases. Germline trimming cut 1 base from V and 8 bases from J; bases unmatched to any gene: 3. Looked up from germline, CDR1 is MNHEY and CDR2 is SVGAGI. CDR3 length: 15 residues. For the CDR3, the DNA is TGTGCCAGCAGTTACTGGGACAGGGCAGATTCACCCCTCCACTTT. As protein: CASSYWDRADSPLHF.

V is TRBV27 and J is TRBJ2-7, with D uncertain. Trimming stripped 6 bases from V and 6 bases from J, with 9 bases between. This CDR3 comprises 11 residues. From germline, CDR1 is MNHEY and CDR2 SMNVEV (reference sequence). The CDR3 DNA is TGTGCCAGCAGAAGAGAGTCCGAGCAGTACTTC. It specifies CASRRESEQYF.

The chain couples TRBV6-1 to TRBJ1-5; D unclear. Trimming cost V 2 bases and J 3 bases, with 11 bases left between them. Germline V CDR1 and CDR2: MNHNS, SASEGT. The CDR3 totals 15 residues. CDR3 residues: CASSESRQFNQPQHF. CDR3 nucleotides: TGTGCCAGCAGTGAATCAAGGCAGTTCAATCAGCCCCAGCATTTT.

This clonotype was counted ten times or more. This chain joins TRBV6-1 and TRBJ1-1; D not certain. V was cut by 1 base and J by 1 base, with 7 bases left in between. CDR1 and CDR2 (germline): MNHNS, SASEGT. The CDR3 has 14 residues. The CDR3 DNA is TGTGCCAGCAGTGAAGGCGTCTGGAACACTGAAGCTTTCTTT. The encoded protein is CASSEGVWNTEAFF.

This clonotype was counted many times. V usage is TRBV7-8 and J usage is TRBJ2-5; 12 positions agree with TRBD2. J gave up 2 bases and V 6 bases, and 7 bases lay outside the gene matches. Germline lookup yields CDR1 SGHVS and CDR2 FQNEAQ. The CDR3 loop spans 16 amino acids. The DNA for the CDR3 is TGTGCCAGCAGTTCCGGACTAGCGGGATCTCAAGAGACCCAGTACTTC. This gives the protein CASSSGLAGSQETQYF.

This clonotype appeared many times. The chain combines TRBV6-5 with TRBJ2-5, with 11 bases identical to TRBD2. Germline V lookup: CDR1 MNHEY, CDR2 SVGAGI. CDR3 length equals 15 residues. After removal of 5 bases from V and 1 base from J, the junction contained 3 bases not matched to a gene. CDR3 DNA sequence: TGTGCCAGCAGTCACGGGACTAGCGGCCAAGAGACCCAGTACTTC. Protein sequence: CASSHGTSGQETQYF.

The chain links TRBV6-5 to TRBJ2-7; the D gene is possibly TRBD2 (7 bases). Germline CDR1 reads MNHEY; CDR2 reads SVGAGI. CDR3 length equals 13 residues. V shed 2 bases and J shed 10 bases, with 15 bases lying between them. CDR3: CASSYLGGGQQYF. The CDR3 region has the DNA TGTGCCAGCAGTTACCTAGGGGGGGGGCAACAGTACTTC.

This clonotype was found many times. This chain connects TRBV29-1 to TRBJ1-1, with a possible D match to TRBD1 (6 bases). Germline CDR1 is SQVTM and CDR2 is ANQGSEA. The CDR3 length is 14 residues. Trimming removed 6 bases from V and 5 bases from J, with 19 bases in between. The DNA for the CDR3 is TGCAGCGTCTTAAAGGGGGGCGCGGGGACTGAAGCTTTCTTT. It is translated as CSVLKGGAGTEAFF. Complete variable domain (other parts from reference TRBV29-1 and TRBJ1-1): SAVISQKPSRDICQRGTSLTIQCQVDSQVTMMFWYRQQPGQSLTLIATANQGSEATYESGFVIDKFPISRPNLTFSTLTVSNMSPEDSSIYLCSVLKGGAGTEAFFGQGTRLTVV.

This clonotype was recorded many times. The genes are TRBV30 and TRBJ2-2; TRBD2 agrees at 7 bases. Per germline, CDR1 GTSNPN and CDR2 SVGIG (reference sequence). V gave up 1 base and J gave up 4 bases; unmatched junction bases: 21. This CDR3 comprises 20 residues. This CDR3 reads CAWSAYRSRMASGATGELFF. As DNA, the CDR3 is TGTGCCTGGAGTGCTTACCGGTCGAGGATGGCTAGCGGAGCCACCGGGGAGCTGTTTTTT.